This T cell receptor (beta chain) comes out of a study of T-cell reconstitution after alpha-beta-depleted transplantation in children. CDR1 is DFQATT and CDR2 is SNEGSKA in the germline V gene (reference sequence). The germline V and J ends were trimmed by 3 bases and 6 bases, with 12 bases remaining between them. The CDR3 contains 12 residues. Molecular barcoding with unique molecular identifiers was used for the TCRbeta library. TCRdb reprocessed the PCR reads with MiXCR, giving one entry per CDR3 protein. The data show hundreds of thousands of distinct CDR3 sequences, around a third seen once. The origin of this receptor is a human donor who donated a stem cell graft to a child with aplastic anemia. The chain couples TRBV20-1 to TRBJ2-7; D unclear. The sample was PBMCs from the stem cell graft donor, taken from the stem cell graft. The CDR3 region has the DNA TGCAGTGCTAGTATTCGGGTTAGCGAGCAGTACTTC. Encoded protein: CSASIRVSEQYF.